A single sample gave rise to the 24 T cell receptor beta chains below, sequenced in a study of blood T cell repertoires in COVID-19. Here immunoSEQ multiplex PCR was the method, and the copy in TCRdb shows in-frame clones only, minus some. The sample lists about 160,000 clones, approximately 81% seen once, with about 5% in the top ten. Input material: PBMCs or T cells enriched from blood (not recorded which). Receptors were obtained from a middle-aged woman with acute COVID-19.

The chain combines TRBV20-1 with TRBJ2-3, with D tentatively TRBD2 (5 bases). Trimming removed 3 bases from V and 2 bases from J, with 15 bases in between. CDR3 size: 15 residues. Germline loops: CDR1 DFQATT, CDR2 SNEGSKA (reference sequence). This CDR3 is CSASGDYITTDTQYF. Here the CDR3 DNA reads TGCAGTGCTAGTGGAGACTACATCACCACAGATACGCAGTATTTT.

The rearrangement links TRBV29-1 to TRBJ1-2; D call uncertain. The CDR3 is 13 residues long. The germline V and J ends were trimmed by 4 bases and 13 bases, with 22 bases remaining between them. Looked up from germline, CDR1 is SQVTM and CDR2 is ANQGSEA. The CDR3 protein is CSVGKAQGVFPTF. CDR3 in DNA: TGCAGCGTTGGTAAAGCCCAAGGAGTGTTCCCCACCTTC.

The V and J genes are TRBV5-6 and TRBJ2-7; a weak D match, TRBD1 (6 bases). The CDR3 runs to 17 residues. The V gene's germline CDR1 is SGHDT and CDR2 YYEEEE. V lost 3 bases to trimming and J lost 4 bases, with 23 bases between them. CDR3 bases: TGTGCCAGCAGCTGGGGATTAGGCAGGGGCAACCGGTACGAGCAGTACTTC. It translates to CASSWGLGRGNRYEQYF.

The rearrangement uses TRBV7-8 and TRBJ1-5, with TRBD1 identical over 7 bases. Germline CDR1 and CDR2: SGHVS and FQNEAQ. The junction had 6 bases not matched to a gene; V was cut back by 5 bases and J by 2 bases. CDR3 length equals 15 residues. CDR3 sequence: CASSRGGGGNQPQHF. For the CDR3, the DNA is TGTGCCAGCAGCCGAGGGGGCGGCGGCAATCAGCCCCAGCATTTT.

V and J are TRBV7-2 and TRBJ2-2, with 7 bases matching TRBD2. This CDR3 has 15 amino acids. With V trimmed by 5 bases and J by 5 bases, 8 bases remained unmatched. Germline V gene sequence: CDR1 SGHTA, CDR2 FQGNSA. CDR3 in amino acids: CASSPFLAETGELFF. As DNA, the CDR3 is TGTGCCAGCAGCCCGTTTCTAGCGGAAACCGGGGAGCTGTTTTTT.

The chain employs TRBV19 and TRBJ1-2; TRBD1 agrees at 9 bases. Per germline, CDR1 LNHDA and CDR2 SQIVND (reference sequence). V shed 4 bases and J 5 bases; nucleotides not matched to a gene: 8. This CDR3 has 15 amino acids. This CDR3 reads CASSKGGQGGYGYTF. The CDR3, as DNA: TGTGCCAGTAGTAAGGGGGGACAGGGAGGATATGGCTACACCTTC.

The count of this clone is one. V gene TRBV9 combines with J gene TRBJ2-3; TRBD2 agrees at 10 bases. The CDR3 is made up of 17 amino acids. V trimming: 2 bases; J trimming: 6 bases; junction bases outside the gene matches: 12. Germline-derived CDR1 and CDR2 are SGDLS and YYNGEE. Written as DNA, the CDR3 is TGTGCCAGCAGCGTGGCCGCTTCTAGCGGGAGTTCGGATACGCAGTATTTT. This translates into CASSVAASSGSSDTQYF.

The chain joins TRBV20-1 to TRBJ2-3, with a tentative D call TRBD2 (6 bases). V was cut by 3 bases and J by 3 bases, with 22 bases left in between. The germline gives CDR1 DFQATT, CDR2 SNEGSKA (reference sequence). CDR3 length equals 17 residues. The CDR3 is CSASRAGPPIGTDTQYF. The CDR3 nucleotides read TGCAGTGCTAGTAGAGCGGGCCCGCCCATTGGGACAGATACGCAGTATTTT.

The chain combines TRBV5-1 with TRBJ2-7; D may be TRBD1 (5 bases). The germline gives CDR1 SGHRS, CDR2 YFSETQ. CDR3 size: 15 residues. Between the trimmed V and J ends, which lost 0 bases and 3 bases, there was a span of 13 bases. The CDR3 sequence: CASSLEAGIYYEQYF. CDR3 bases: TGCGCCAGCAGCTTGGAGGCAGGGATTTACTACGAGCAGTACTTC.

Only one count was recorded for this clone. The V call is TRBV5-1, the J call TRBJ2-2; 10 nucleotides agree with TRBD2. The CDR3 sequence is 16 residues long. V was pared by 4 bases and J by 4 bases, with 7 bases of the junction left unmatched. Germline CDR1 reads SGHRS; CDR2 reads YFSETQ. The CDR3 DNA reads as TGCGCCAGCAGCCCCCTAGCGGGAGTCGGCACCGGGGAGCTGTTTTTT. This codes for CASSPLAGVGTGELFF.

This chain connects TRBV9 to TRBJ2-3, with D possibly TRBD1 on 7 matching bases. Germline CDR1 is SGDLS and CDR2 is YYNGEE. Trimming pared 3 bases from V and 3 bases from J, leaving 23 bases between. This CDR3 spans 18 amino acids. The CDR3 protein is CASSAIPLTGRRTDTQYF. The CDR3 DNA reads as TGTGCCAGCAGCGCCATTCCGCTGACAGGGAGGAGAACAGATACGCAGTATTTT. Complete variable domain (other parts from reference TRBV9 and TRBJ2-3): DSGVTQTPKHLITATGQRVTLRCSPRSGDLSVYWYQQSLDQGLQFLIQYYNGEERAKGNILERFSAQQFPDLHSELNLSSLELGDSALYFCASSAIPLTGRRTDTQYFGPGTRLTVL.

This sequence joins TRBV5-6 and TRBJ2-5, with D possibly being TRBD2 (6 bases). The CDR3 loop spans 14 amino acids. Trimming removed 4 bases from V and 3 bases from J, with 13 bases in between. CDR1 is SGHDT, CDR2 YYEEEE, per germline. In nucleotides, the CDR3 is TGTGCCAGCAGCCGCGGGACTGTGGAAGAGACCCAGTACTTC. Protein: CASSRGTVEETQYF.

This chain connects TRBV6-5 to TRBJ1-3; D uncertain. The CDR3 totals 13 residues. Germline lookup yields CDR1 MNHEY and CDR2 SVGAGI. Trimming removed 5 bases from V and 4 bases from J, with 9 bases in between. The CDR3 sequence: CASSPGNGNTIYF. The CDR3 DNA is TGTGCCAGCAGTCCCGGGAACGGAAACACCATATATTTT.

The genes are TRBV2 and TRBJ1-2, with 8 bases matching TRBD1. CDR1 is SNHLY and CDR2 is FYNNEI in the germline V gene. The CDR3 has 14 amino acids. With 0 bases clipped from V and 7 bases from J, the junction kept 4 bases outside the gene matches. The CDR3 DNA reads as TGTGCCAGCAGTGAAGCGCCAGGGGGCGCTGGCTACACCTTC. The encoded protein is CASSEAPGGAGYTF.

CDR3 coding DNA: TGTGCCAGCAGTTTAGGGGGGGTTTATACTGAAGCTTTCTTT. Its translation: CASSLGGVYTEAFF. This chain uses TRBV27 with TRBJ1-1; a weak D match, TRBD1 (5 bases). Trimming took off 2 bases at V and 5 bases at J, with 12 bases between the two ends. Germline lookup yields CDR1 MNHEY and CDR2 SMNVEV (reference sequence). This CDR3 has 14 residues.

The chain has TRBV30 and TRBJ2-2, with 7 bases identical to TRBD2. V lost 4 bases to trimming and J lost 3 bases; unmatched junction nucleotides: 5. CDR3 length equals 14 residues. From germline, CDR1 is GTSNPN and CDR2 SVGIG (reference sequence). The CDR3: CAWTSGLHTGELFF. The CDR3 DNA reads TGTGCCTGGACTAGCGGACTTCACACCGGGGAGCTGTTTTTT.

The CDR3 nucleotides read TGTGCCAGCTCAGAAGACAGGGGGCTGAGGACTGAAGCTTTCTTT. This translates into CASSEDRGLRTEAFF. The V and J genes are TRBV18 and TRBJ1-1, with TRBD1 identical over 10 bases. In germline, CDR1 is KGHSH, CDR2 LQKENI. Trimming at V came to 5 bases and at J to 5 bases, leaving 8 bases not matched to a gene. This CDR3 comprises 15 residues.

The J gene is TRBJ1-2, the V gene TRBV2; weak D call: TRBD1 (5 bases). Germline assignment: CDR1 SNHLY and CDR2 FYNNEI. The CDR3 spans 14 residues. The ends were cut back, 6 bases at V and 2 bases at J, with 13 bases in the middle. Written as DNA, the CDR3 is TGTGCCAGCAGCGCAACCACAGGAAACTATGGCTACACCTTC. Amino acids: CASSATTGNYGYTF.

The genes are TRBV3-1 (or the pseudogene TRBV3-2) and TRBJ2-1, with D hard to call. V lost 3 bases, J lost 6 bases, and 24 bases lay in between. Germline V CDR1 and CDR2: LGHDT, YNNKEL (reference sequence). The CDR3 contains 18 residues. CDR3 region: CASSQKIRCPLRVNEQFF. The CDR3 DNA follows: TGTGCCAGCAGCCAGAAGATCCGCTGCCCTCTTCGGGTCAATGAGCAGTTCTTC.

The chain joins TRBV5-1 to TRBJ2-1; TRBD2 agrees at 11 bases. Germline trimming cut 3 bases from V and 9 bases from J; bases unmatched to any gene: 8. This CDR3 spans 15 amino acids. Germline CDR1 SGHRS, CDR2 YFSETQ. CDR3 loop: CASSSTSGKRGEQFF. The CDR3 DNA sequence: TGCGCCAGCAGCTCGACTAGCGGGAAGCGTGGTGAGCAGTTCTTC.

The CDR3 protein is CASSTSDTQYF. The CDR3 region has the DNA TGTGCCAGCTCAACATCAGATACGCAGTATTTT. This chain uses TRBV18 with TRBJ2-3; D remains unclear. Trimming took 5 bases from V and 4 from J, leaving 4 bases between them. Germline lookup yields CDR1 KGHSH and CDR2 LQKENI. CDR3 length: 11 amino acids. Together with reference TRBV18 and TRBJ2-3, the CDR3 gives the full variable domain: NAGVMQNPRHLVRRRGQEARLRCSPMKGHSHVYWYRQLPEEGLKFMVYLQKENIIDESGMPKERFSAEFPKEGPSILRIQQVVRGDSAAYFCASSTSDTQYFGPGTRLTVL.

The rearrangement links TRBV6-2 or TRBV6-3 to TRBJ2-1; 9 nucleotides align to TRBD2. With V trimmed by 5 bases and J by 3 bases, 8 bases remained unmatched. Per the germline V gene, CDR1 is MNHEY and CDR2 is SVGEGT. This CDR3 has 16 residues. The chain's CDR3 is CASSLDLAGYYNEQFF. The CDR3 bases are TGTGCCAGCAGTCTTGATCTAGCGGGATACTACAATGAGCAGTTCTTC.

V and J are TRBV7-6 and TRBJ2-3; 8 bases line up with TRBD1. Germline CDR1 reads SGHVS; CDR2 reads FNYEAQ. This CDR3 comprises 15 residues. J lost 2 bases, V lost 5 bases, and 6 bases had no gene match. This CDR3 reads CASSPRQGLTDTQYF. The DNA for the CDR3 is TGTGCCAGCAGCCCGAGACAGGGGCTCACAGATACGCAGTATTTT.

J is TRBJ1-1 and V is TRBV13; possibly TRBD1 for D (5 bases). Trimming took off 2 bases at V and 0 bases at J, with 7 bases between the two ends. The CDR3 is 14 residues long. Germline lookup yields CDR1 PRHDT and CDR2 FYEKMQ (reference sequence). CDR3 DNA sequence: TGTGCCAGCAGCTTAAGACAGCTGAACACTGAAGCTTTCTTT. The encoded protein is CASSLRQLNTEAFF.